This T cell receptor beta chain was sequenced in a study of CD8+ T cells in alopecia areata. Documented treatment: oral pan-JAK inhibitor, 5-10 mg twice daily. The sequencing template was cDNA reverse transcribed from extracted RNA. TCRdb keeps only in-frame clones here, not all; method: immunoSEQ multiplex PCR. The repertoire holds some 190,000 clones, with approximately 67% as singletons. Germline V gene lookup returns CDR1 SGDLS and CDR2 YYNGEE. CDR3 length: 16 amino acids. The V gene end was trimmed by 0 bases and the J gene end by 4 bases; junction bases not matched to a gene: 5. The receptor was derived from a human donor with alopecia areata. The sample here was CD4+ T cells sorted from blood, taken between weeks 44 and 45, from a patient treated with tofacitinib. This chain joins TRBV9 and TRBJ2-3, with 10 bases matching TRBD2. CDR3 in amino acids: CASSVAGLAASDTQYF. CDR3 DNA: TGTGCCAGCAGCGTAGCAGGACTAGCGGCTTCAGATACGCAGTATTTT.